What follows describes a single T cell receptor beta chain. Its specificity is not known. The study ran its PCR with 60 Vbeta and 13 Jbeta primers. Here immunoSEQ multiplex PCR was the method, and the copy in TCRdb shows in-frame clones only, minus some. The sample carries fewer than 200,000 clones, 81% recorded once. The entry originates in a study of cytomegalovirus exposure and HLA in healthy donors. Study-level points and caveats: TCR beta sequences reportedly predicted most subjects' HLA-A and HLA-B alleles accurately. Some V segments, including TRBV6-2 and TRBV6-3, were excluded as indistinguishable. Certain sequence variants were highly shared and formed a cluster, and this cluster was likely a sequencing artifact.

Germline loops: CDR1 MNHNS, CDR2 SASEGT. V lost 6 bases and J lost 6; bases outside the gene matches: 5. This CDR3 contains 15 residues. The clonotype comes from a woman between 18 and 30 years old in good health and CMV-seropositive. The chain recombines TRBV6-1 with TRBJ2-2, with TRBD2 matching 12 bases. Sequenced: PBMCs. The CDR3 bases are TGTGCCAGCAGAATGACTAGCGGGGGATCCGGGGAGCTGTTTTTT. It is translated as CASRMTSGGSGELFF.